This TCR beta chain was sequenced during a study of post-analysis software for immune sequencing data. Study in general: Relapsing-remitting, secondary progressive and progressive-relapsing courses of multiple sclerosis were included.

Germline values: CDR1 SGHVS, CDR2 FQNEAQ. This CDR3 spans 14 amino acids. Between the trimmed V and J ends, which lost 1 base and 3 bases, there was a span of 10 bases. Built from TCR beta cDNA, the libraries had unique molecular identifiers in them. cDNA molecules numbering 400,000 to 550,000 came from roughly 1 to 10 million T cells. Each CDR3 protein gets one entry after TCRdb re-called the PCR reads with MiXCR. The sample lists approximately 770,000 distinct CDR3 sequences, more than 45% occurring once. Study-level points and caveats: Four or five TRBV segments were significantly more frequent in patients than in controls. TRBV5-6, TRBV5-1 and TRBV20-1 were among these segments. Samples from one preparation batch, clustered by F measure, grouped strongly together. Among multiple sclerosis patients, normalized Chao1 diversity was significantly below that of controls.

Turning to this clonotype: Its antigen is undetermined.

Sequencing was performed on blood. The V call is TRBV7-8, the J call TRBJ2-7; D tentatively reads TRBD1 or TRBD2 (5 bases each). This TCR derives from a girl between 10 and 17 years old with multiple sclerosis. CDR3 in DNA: TGTGCCAGCAGCTTAGAAGGGGACGGCTACGAGCAGTACTTC. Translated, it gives CASSLEGDGYEQYF.